A single sample is the source of the 26 T cell receptor beta chains below, sequenced in a study of blood T cells in healthy people across ages. Using a J-beta primer mix together with a sample-barcoded 5' primer, a second PCR was run for about 6 to 11 cycles. TCRdb ran MiXCR on the 5' RACE reads and lists one entry per CDR3 protein. This table has hundreds of thousands of distinct CDR3 sequences, about 56% appearing once. The material sequenced was blood. These TCRs come from a middle-aged man in good health.

The gene calls are TRBV20-1 and TRBJ2-1; 15 nucleotides agree with TRBD2. Germline V lookup: CDR1 DFQATT, CDR2 SNEGSKA (reference sequence). This CDR3 has 16 amino acids. The V and J ends lost 0 bases and 5 bases, in that order; junction bases with no gene match: 2. This CDR3 reads CSARDWTSGGDNEQFF. The CDR3 DNA reads TGCAGTGCTAGAGATTGGACTAGCGGGGGGGACAATGAGCAGTTCTTC.

Remarks on this clonotype: A much bigger clone sits one base away, suggesting this may be a read error. This sequence joins TRBV28 and TRBJ1-1, with D possibly being TRBD1 (5 bases). The germline CDR1 and CDR2 sequences are MDHEN and SYDVKM. CDR3 length equals 13 residues. The chain's CDR3 is CANSGTGRSEAFF. The CDR3 DNA reads TGTGCCAACAGTGGGACCGGACGGTCTGAAGCTTTCTTT.

The V call is TRBV6-4, the J call TRBJ2-5; TRBD2 matches at 7 bases. The germline CDR1 and CDR2 sequences are MRHNA and SNTAGT. Trimming cost V 5 bases and J 4 bases; bases outside gene matches: 4. The CDR3 extends over 13 amino acids. CDR3 sequence: CASSRTRAETQYF. Here the CDR3 DNA reads TGTGCCAGCAGTCGGACTAGGGCAGAGACCCAGTACTTC.

There are a few counts of this clonotype. The chain links TRBV7-9 to TRBJ2-6, with 7 bases lining up with TRBD1. CDR1 is SEHNR, CDR2 FQNEAQ, per germline (reference sequence). The CDR3 contains 17 residues. Trimming at V came to 6 bases and at J to 1 base, leaving 9 bases not matched to a gene. The CDR3 DNA sequence: TGTGCCAGCAGGGATTCTCCGACAGGGTCTGGGGCCAACGTCCTGACTTTC. Translating gives CASRDSPTGSGANVLTF.

This chain links TRBV6-2 or TRBV6-3 with TRBJ2-1; TRBD1 is a possible D gene (6 bases). The CDR3 contains 14 residues. The germline V gene has CDR1 MNHEY and CDR2 SVGEGT. Trimming left V 10 bases short and J 7 bases short, with 20 bases between. CDR3 residues: CATRQEGGGNEQFF. The CDR3, as DNA: TGTGCCACCCGACAGGAAGGGGGTGGAAATGAGCAGTTCTTC.

This clonotype was detected only a few times. This sequence joins TRBV20-1 and TRBJ2-5; TRBD2 matches 8 bases. V dropped 5 bases and J dropped 5; count of bases not matched to a gene: 7. CDR3 length equals 13 residues. CDR1 and CDR2 from the germline V gene are DFQATT and SNEGSKA (reference sequence). The DNA for the CDR3 is TGCAGTGCTTCGGGGGGGTGGTCGGAGACCCAGTACTTC. Its protein is CSASGGWSETQYF.

This clonotype was seen once. The rearrangement links TRBV5-1 to TRBJ2-5, with a possible D match to TRBD1 (6 bases). V was cut by 4 bases and J by 2 bases, with 18 bases left in between. Germline lookup yields CDR1 SGHRS and CDR2 YFSETQ. The CDR3 extends over 16 amino acids. The CDR3 is CASSLTGTQEQETQYF. In nucleotides, the CDR3 is TGCGCCAGCAGCCTCACCGGGACACAAGAACAAGAGACCCAGTACTTC.

The V call is TRBV11-2, the J call TRBJ2-3, with TRBD2 matching 7 bases. The CDR3 loop spans 17 amino acids. Germline loops: CDR1 SGHAT, CDR2 FQNNGV. V gave up 5 bases and J gave up 4 bases; unmatched junction bases: 15. DNA of the CDR3: TGTGCCAGCAGCCAGACCGGAGCGGGAAGCACTTCAGATACGCAGTATTTT. Its translation: CASSQTGAGSTSDTQYF.

The chain carries TRBV7-2 and TRBJ2-3; no clear D. CDR1 SGHTA and CDR2 FQGNSA come from the germline V gene. Trimming took off 7 bases at V and 2 bases at J, with 7 bases between the two ends. The CDR3 covers 12 residues. The DNA for the CDR3 is TGTGCCAGCAAGAAAAACACAGATACGCAGTATTTT. Its protein product is CASKKNTDTQYF.

CDR3 nucleotides: TGTGCCAGCAGCTTAGGGGTGGATGGCTACACCTTC. This encodes CASSLGVDGYTF. V is TRBV7-2 and J is TRBJ1-2; D gene uncertain. The V gene's germline CDR1 is SGHTA and CDR2 FQGNSA. The CDR3 is 12 residues long. Trimming removed 1 base from V and 6 bases from J, with 6 bases in between.

The genes are TRBV20-1 and TRBJ2-1; no firm D call. This CDR3 region has 11 residues. Per the germline V gene, CDR1 is DFQATT and CDR2 is SNEGSKA (reference sequence). Trimming stripped 0 bases from V and 13 bases from J, with 10 bases between. CDR3: CSARDPETQFF. The CDR3 nucleotides read TGCAGTGCTAGAGATCCGGAGACCCAGTTCTTC.

The rearrangement links TRBV12-3 or TRBV12-4 to TRBJ2-1, with 7 bases that match TRBD2. The CDR3 totals 16 residues. J lost 0 bases, V lost 5 bases, and 7 bases had no gene match. The CDR3 is CASSPGGGGSYNEQFF. Written as DNA, the CDR3 is TGTGCCAGCAGTCCGGGGGGAGGTGGCTCCTACAATGAGCAGTTCTTC.

This clonotype occurred a few times. The rearrangement uses TRBV27 and TRBJ1-2; tentatively, D is TRBD1 (6 bases). This CDR3 has 17 residues. Looked up from germline, CDR1 is MNHEY and CDR2 is SMNVEV (reference sequence). Trimming removed 6 bases from V and 3 bases from J, with 23 bases in between. CDR3 residues: CASSPLLGGGPDYGYTF. CDR3 DNA: TGTGCCAGCAGCCCCTTGTTGGGGGGCGGTCCTGACTATGGCTACACCTTC.

The CDR3 nucleotides read TGTGCCACCAGCAGAGATCGGGGATCGGGGGCGCAGTATTTT. This sequence encodes CATSRDRGSGAQYF. This rearrangement joins TRBV15 to TRBJ2-3, with D possibly being TRBD2 (6 bases). CDR1 and CDR2 (germline): LNHNV, YYDKDF (reference sequence). This CDR3 has 14 amino acids. Trimming took off 0 bases at V and 10 bases at J, with 14 bases between the two ends.

The rearrangement links TRBV20-1 to TRBJ2-5; 8 bases are a match to TRBD2. The DNA end favors TRBJ2-7, so the J call may be wrong. The length of the CDR3 is 15 residues. Germline lookup yields CDR1 DFQATT and CDR2 SNEGSKA (reference sequence). The CDR3 coding sequence is TGCAGTGCTAGAAGGCTTAGCGGGGTAATATACGAGCAGTACTTC. Amino acid sequence: CSARRLSGVIYEQYF.

This clonotype was seen just once. A read error may produce the germline difference seen at one junction end. The chain uses TRBV20-1 and TRBJ2-2; TRBD1 agrees at 11 bases. This CDR3 is 16 amino acids long. Per germline, CDR1 DFQATT and CDR2 SNEGSKA (reference sequence). CDR3 sequence reads: CGARDPGQGASGELFF. The CDR3 bases are TGCGGTGCTAGAGACCCCGGACAGGGGGCGAGCGGGGAGCTGTTTTTT.

This chain uses TRBV20-1 with TRBJ1-5; D ambiguous. Germline CDR1 and CDR2: DFQATT and SNEGSKA (reference sequence). V lost 6 bases to trimming and J lost 0 bases, with 12 bases between them. The CDR3 spans 14 residues. The CDR3 sequence is CSARITGSNQPQHF. In nucleotides, the CDR3 is TGCAGTGCCCGGATCACGGGTAGCAATCAGCCCCAGCATTTT.

The chain employs TRBV15 and TRBJ2-7; no firm D call. The length of the CDR3 is 14 residues. Germline loops: CDR1 LNHNV, CDR2 YYDKDF (reference sequence). V lost 4 bases and J lost 2, with 12 bases in between. CDR3 region: CATSKDQLPYEQYF. CDR3 DNA: TGTGCCACCAGCAAAGACCAGCTTCCCTACGAGCAGTACTTC. Full variable domain (rest looked up from reference TRBV15 and TRBJ2-7): DAMVIQNPRYQVTQFGKPVTLSCSQTLNHNVMYWYQQKSSQAPKLLFHYYDKDFNNEADTPDNFQSRRPNTSFCFLDIRSPGLGDTAMYLCATSKDQLPYEQYFGPGTRLTVT.

Ten or more counts support this clonotype. The rearrangement uses TRBV7-8 and TRBJ1-2; D might be TRBD1 (5 bases). CDR1 and CDR2 from the germline V gene are SGHVS and FQNEAQ. Trimming took 1 base from V and 4 from J, leaving 13 bases between them. The CDR3 has 15 amino acids. The CDR3 DNA reads TGTGCCAGCAGCTTAGATCCCACGGGGGTCTATGGCTACACCTTC. This encodes CASSLDPTGVYGYTF.

The chain has TRBV20-1 and TRBJ1-2; no reliable D call. The CDR3 loop spans 12 amino acids. Trimming removed 6 bases at V and 8 bases at J, with 16 bases between. Germline V gives CDR1 DFQATT, CDR2 SNEGSKA (reference sequence). In DNA form, the CDR3 reads TGCAGTGCCAGCAACTCCGGAGGAGGCTACACCTTC. It translates to CSASNSGGGYTF.

This clonotype was seen more than once but under ten times. This chain connects TRBV12-3 or TRBV12-4 to TRBJ1-5; tentative D call: TRBD1 (6 bases). The V and J ends lost 3 bases and 11 bases respectively, with 17 bases between them. The CDR3 has 14 amino acids. DNA of the CDR3: TGTGCCAGCAGTTTCGATACAGGGTATGAATCCCAGCATTTT. Encoded protein: CASSFDTGYESQHF.

The V and J genes are TRBV7-2 and TRBJ2-4; a possible D gene is TRBD1 (5 bases). Near its end, the DNA agrees better with TRBJ2-7, so the J call may be wrong. The CDR3 extends over 14 amino acids. CDR1 SGHTA and CDR2 FQGNSA come from the germline V gene. CDR3 sequence reads: CASSLDAGQDEQYF. In DNA, the CDR3 is TGTGCCAGCAGCTTAGATGCAGGGCAGGACGAGCAGTACTTC.

The V and J genes are TRBV21-1 and TRBJ1-5. TRBV21-1 is labeled a pseudogene. There are 13 residues in the CDR3. The CDR3 nucleotides are TGTGCCAGCAGCAAAGGCCTGCGCCAGCCCCAGCATTTT. As protein: CASSKGLRQPQHF.

This chain connects TRBV6-4 to TRBJ2-1; no firm D call. This CDR3 region has 15 residues. CDR1 MRHNA and CDR2 SNTAGT come from the germline V gene. V was trimmed by 2 bases and J by 0 bases, leaving 8 bases between them. DNA for the CDR3: TGTGCCAGCAGTGACAGGGCTTCCTCCTACAATGAGCAGTTCTTC. Its protein is CASSDRASSYNEQFF.

The chain employs TRBV14 and TRBJ2-5; the D call may be TRBD1 or TRBD2 (5 bases each). The CDR3 spans 12 residues. Trimming pared 3 bases from V and 10 bases from J, leaving 12 bases between. CDR1 SGHDN and CDR2 FVKESK come from the germline V gene. CDR3 protein: CASSHSQGVQYF. CDR3 in DNA: TGTGCCAGCAGCCATTCGCAGGGAGTCCAGTACTTC.

V usage is TRBV12-3 or TRBV12-4 and J usage is TRBJ2-3; D is undetermined. The ends were cut back, 1 base at V and 6 bases at J, with 5 bases in the middle. The CDR3 covers 12 residues. The CDR3 DNA reads TGTGCCAGCAGTTTAGGGAAGGATACGCAGTATTTT. It codes for CASSLGKDTQYF.